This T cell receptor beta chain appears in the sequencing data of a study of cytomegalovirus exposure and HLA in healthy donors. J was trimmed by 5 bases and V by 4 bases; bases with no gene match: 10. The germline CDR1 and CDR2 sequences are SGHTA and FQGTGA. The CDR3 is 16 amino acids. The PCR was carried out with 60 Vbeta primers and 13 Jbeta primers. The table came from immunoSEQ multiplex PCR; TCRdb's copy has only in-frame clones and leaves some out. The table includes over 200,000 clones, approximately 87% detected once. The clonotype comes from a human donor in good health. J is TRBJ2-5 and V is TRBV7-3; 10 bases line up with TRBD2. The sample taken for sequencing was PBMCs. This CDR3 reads CASSSSDSAGGETQYF. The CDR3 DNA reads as TGTGCCAGCAGCTCCTCTGACTCAGCGGGAGGGGAGACCCAGTACTTC.